This TCR beta chain was captured by sequencing in a study of T-cell reconstitution after alpha-beta-depleted transplantation in children (dated by TCRdb to 2016 to 2017). About the study as a whole: Using TCR repertoire profiling, the study quantitatively followed how T-cell immune reconstitution unfolded in children after TCRalphabeta/CD19-depleted allogeneic hematopoietic cell transplantation. General conclusions and limits of the study: Over subsequent months, a decline in hyperexpanded clone frequencies was noted, and after one year, T-cell counts and TCRbeta diversity were mostly ascribed to newly produced T cells. In some patients, high TCRbeta diversity at day 60 was attributed to recipient T cells and intrathymic progenitors that had survived conditioning. About two months after transplant, the apparently early recovery of alphabetaT-cell counts reportedly depended on just several hundred clones that had expanded rapidly and came from non-depleted graft cells.

Libraries came from PCR. Sequenced on an Illumina HiSeq 2500. Molecular barcoding was employed in the preparation of TCR libraries, with unique molecular identifiers being used to normalize TCRbeta repertoire quantification. The raw public reads went through TCRdb reprocessing: fastp at Q25, MiXCR clone calling, in-frame beta chains kept. For every CDR3 protein sequence, its rows merge into one entry that carries the most common genes and DNA. This sample has a few hundred thousand distinct CDR3 sequences in its table, and 10% to 15% of those were observed once. The ten largest account for over 2% of the sample. This clonotype was seen repeatedly, ten times or more. Its antigen specificity is not known. It has no much larger one-base neighbor in the sample; base qualities were not kept. Deletion took 1 base off V and 7 bases off J, with a span of 5 bases between the germline ends. The CDR3 goes from the cysteine to the phenylalanine over 11 residues. Left in the record is the CDR3 DNA by itself, 33 bases read in frame from the first base. The germline V gene encodes CDR1 MGHDK and CDR2 SYGVNS.

The sample's treatment or condition label, in plain terms: allogeneic hematopoietic cell transplantation with graft depleted of TCRalphabeta T cells and CD19 B cells. The transplant recipients were children given TCRalphabeta/CD19-depleted allogeneic hematopoietic cell grafts. Sequenced material: PBMCs, mostly from graft donor cells, taken 360 days after TCRalphabeta/CD19-depleted stem cell transplant. The chain links TRBV25-1 with TRBJ2-7; the D gene is unclear. The receptor's source is a male patient aged 10-17 years who had a stem cell transplant for acute myeloid leukemia, so the T cells may come from the graft donor. The CDR3 is CASSELGEQYF. The DNA sequence is given as TGTGCCAGCAGTGAATTGGGGGAGCAGTACTTC.